The source of this T cell receptor beta chain is a study of blood T cell repertoires in COVID-19. TCRdb's table, derived via immunoSEQ multiplex PCR, lists solely in-frame clones and lacks some. The table lists fewer than 250,000 clones, 87% of them singletons. Deletions cut 0 bases from V and 0 bases from J, with 9 bases between. This CDR3 has 15 amino acids. Per the germline V gene, CDR1 is GTSNPN and CDR2 is SVGIG (reference sequence). Regarding this clone: The sample has other DNA sequences that encode this CDR3 too.

The sequencing input was PBMCs or T cells enriched from blood (not recorded which). The chain has TRBV30 and TRBJ2-1; D perhaps matches TRBD1 (6 bases). The sequence was collected from a woman aged 30 to 39 with acute COVID-19. CDR3 in amino acids: CAWSVGQSSYNEQFF. The CDR3 bases are TGTGCCTGGAGTGTTGGACAGAGCTCCTACAATGAGCAGTTCTTC.